These 7 T cell receptor beta chains were sequenced from one sample in a study of blood T cell repertoires in COVID-19. Assay: immunoSEQ multiplex PCR; the TCRdb copy retains only in-frame clones and omits some. The sample consists of roughly 150,000 clones, around 85% of them appearing once. Material: peripheral blood. Receptors originate from a man aged 45-60 years with acute or convalescent COVID-19.

The V and J genes are TRBV6-5 and TRBJ1-3; TRBD1 aligns across 8 bases. Germline V gene data show CDR1 as MNHEY and CDR2 as SVGAGI. The CDR3 is 16 residues long. With 3 bases clipped from V and 0 bases from J, the junction kept 4 bases outside the gene matches. As DNA, the CDR3 is TGTGCCAGCAGTTATGGGGGACAGGCCTCTGGAAACACCATATATTTT. It translates to CASSYGGQASGNTIYF.

The count of this clone is one. V usage is TRBV28 and J usage is TRBJ2-1; no clear D gene. CDR3 length: 13 amino acids. V was pared by 7 bases and J by 6 bases, with 13 bases between. From germline, CDR1 is MDHEN and CDR2 SYDVKM. The CDR3 DNA reads as TGTGCCAGCATCCCGACATGGGTCAATGAGCAGTTCTTC. Translated: CASIPTWVNEQFF.

The chain has TRBV3-1 (or the pseudogene TRBV3-2) and TRBJ2-3, with D hard to call. Deletions cut 1 base from V and 14 bases from J, with 13 bases between. Germline V gives CDR1 LGHDT, CDR2 YNNKEL (reference sequence). CDR3 length: 12 residues. This CDR3 is CASSQVGERGYF. The CDR3 coding sequence is TGTGCCAGCAGCCAAGTCGGCGAGCGTGGGTATTTT.

The gene calls are TRBV12-3 or TRBV12-4 and TRBJ1-1; weak D call: TRBD1 (5 bases). This CDR3 region has 13 residues. V was cut by 6 bases and J by 10 bases, with 18 bases left in between. CDR3 residues: CASSLIGGGVAFF. The CDR3 nucleotides are TGTGCCAGCAGCCTCATTGGGGGAGGAGTAGCTTTCTTT.

In DNA form, the CDR3 reads TGTGCCAGCAGTTTATCGGGTGAGGACTCTGGGGCCAACGTCCTGACTTTC. It is translated as CASSLSGEDSGANVLTF. The V call is TRBV27, the J call TRBJ2-6; D not certain. The V and J ends lost 0 bases and 0 bases respectively, with 9 bases between them. Germline V gene sequence: CDR1 MNHEY, CDR2 SMNVEV (reference sequence). The CDR3 length is 17 residues.

The chain links TRBV10-3 to TRBJ2-3, with D possibly being TRBD1 (5 bases). The CDR3 spans 16 residues. From germline, CDR1 is ENHRY and CDR2 SYGVKD. The V end lost 0 bases, the J end lost 1 base, and 11 bases lay between the germline ends. CDR3 residues: CAISESQGSGTDTQYF. DNA of the CDR3: TGTGCCATCAGTGAGTCGCAGGGCTCGGGCACAGATACGCAGTATTTT.

This clone was observed a few times. This sample includes further DNA sequences coding for the same CDR3. This chain joins TRBV5-1 and TRBJ2-1; 7 nucleotides align to TRBD1. Germline CDR1 and CDR2: SGHRS and YFSETQ. Losses at the gene ends were 0 bases for V and 5 bases for J; bases not matched to a gene: 2. The CDR3 is made up of 14 amino acids. This CDR3 reads CASSLGGQHNEQFF. The CDR3 nucleotides are TGCGCCAGCAGCTTGGGGGGACAGCACAATGAGCAGTTCTTC.